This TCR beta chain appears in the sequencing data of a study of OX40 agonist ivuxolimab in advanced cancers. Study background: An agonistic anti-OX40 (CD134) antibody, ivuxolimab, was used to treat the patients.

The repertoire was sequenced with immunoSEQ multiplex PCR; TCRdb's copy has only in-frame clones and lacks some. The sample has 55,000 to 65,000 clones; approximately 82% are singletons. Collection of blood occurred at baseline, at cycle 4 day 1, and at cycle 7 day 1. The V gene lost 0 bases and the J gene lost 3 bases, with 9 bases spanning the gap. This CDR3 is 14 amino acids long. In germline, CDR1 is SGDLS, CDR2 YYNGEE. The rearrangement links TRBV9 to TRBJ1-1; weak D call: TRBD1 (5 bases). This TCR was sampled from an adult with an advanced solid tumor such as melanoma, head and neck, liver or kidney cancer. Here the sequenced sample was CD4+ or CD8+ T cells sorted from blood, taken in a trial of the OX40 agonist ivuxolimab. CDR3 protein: CASSVGLGDTEAFF. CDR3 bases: TGTGCCAGCAGCGTAGGATTAGGGGACACTGAAGCTTTCTTT.